This TCR beta chain was obtained from a study of beta chain features in type 1 diabetes. The study's findings and limits: Reads derived from cDNA could over-represent cells showing high TCR expression. People with Type 1 diabetes carried modestly yet significantly shorter TCRB CDR3s in all four CD4+ subsets. Patients with type 1 diabetes showed fewer VDJ junction insertions and more deletions.

All of the isolated RNA was reverse transcribed, so expressed TCRB transcripts were sequenced. The table came from immunoSEQ multiplex PCR; TCRdb's copy has only in-frame clones and leaves some out. The data contain a few hundred thousand clones, 16% of them singletons. This clone was observed a handful of times. Its specificity is not known. Every donor provided one heparinised blood draw, which averaged around 120 mL. Trimming left V 7 bases short and J 5 bases short, with 8 bases between. The CDR3 extends over 11 amino acids. The germline CDR1 and CDR2 sequences are SGHTA and FQGNSA. Sequenced input: naive CD4+ T cells from blood. This chain joins TRBV7-2 and TRBJ2-5, with unresolved D. The TCR sequence derives from a man in his thirties or forties with type 1 diabetes. The CDR3 DNA reads as TGTGCCAGCACCCCCCAGGAGACCCAGTACTTC. This sequence encodes CASTPQETQYF.